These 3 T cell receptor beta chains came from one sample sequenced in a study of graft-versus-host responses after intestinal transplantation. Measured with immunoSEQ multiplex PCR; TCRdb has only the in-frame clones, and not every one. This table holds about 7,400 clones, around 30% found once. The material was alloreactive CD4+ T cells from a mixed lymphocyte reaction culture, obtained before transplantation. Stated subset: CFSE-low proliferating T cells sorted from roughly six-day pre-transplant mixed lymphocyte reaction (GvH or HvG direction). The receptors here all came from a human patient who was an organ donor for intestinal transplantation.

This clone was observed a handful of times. The chain's CDR3 is CASSVDRGDEKLFF. For the CDR3, the DNA is TGTGCCAGCAGCGTTGACAGGGGGGACGAAAAACTGTTTTTT. The chain recombines TRBV5-6 with TRBJ1-4, with 9 bases aligning to TRBD1. The CDR3 covers 14 residues. CDR1 and CDR2 from the germline V gene are SGHDT and YYEEEE. The V and J ends lost 4 bases and 8 bases, in that order; junction bases with no gene match: 6. Supplemented by reference TRBV5-6 and TRBJ1-4, the full variable domain reads DAGVTQSPTHLIKTRGQQVTLRCSPKSGHDTVSWYQQALGQGPQFIFQYYEEEERQRGNFPDRFSGHQFPNYSSELNVNALLLGDSALYLCASSVDRGDEKLFFGSGTQLSVL.

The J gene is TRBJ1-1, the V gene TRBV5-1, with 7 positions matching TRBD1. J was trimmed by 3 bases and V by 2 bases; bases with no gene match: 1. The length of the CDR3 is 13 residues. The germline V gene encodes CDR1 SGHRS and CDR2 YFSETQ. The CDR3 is CASSFDRDTEAFF. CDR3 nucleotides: TGCGCCAGCAGCTTCGACAGGGACACTGAAGCTTTCTTT.

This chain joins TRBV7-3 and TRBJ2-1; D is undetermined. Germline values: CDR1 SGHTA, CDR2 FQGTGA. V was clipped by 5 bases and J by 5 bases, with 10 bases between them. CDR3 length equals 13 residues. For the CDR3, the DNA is TGTGCCAGCAGCGCCAACCAGGACAATGAGCAGTTCTTC. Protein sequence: CASSANQDNEQFF.